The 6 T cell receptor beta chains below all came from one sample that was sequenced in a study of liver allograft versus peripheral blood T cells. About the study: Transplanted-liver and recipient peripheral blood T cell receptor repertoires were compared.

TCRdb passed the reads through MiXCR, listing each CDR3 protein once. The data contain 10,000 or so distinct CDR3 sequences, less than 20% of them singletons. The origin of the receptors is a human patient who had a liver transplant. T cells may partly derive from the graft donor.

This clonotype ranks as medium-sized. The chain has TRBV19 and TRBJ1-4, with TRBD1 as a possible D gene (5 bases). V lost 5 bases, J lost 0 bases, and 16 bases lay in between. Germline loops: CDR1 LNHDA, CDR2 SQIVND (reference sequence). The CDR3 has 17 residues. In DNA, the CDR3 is TGTGCCAGTAGTTCGGGACGCAGCTATGCAACTAATGAAAAACTGTTTTTT. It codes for CASSSGRSYATNEKLFF.

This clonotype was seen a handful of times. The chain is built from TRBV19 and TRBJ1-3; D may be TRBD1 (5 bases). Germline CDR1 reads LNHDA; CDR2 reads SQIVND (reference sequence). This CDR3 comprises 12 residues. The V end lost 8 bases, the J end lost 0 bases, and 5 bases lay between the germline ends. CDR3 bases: TGTGCCAGTCAGGGCTCTGGAAACACCATATATTTT. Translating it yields CASQGSGNTIYF.

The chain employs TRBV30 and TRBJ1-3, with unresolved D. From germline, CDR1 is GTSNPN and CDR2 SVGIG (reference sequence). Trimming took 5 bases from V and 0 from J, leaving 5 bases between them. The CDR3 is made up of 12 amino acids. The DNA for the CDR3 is TGTGCCTGGCGGATCTCTGGAAACACCATATATTTT. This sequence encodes CAWRISGNTIYF.

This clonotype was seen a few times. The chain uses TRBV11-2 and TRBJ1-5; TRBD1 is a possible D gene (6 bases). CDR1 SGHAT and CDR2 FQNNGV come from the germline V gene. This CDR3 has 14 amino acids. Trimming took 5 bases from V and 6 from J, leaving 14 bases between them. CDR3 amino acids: CASSRRGGGQPQHF. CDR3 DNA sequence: TGTGCCAGCAGCCGCCGGGGAGGGGGTCAGCCCCAGCATTTT.

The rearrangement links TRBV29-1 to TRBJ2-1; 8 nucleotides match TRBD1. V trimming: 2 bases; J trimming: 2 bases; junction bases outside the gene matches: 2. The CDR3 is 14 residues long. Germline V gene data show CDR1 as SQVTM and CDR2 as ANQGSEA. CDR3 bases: TGCAGCGTTGAACGGGACAGGACCTACAATGAGCAGTTCTTC. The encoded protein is CSVERDRTYNEQFF.

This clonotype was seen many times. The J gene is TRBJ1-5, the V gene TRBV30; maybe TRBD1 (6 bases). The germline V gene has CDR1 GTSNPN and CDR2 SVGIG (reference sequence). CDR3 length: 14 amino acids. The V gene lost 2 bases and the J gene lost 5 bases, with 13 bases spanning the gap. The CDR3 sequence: CAWSLGGGDQPQHF. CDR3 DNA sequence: TGTGCCTGGAGTCTCGGAGGGGGTGATCAGCCCCAGCATTTT.